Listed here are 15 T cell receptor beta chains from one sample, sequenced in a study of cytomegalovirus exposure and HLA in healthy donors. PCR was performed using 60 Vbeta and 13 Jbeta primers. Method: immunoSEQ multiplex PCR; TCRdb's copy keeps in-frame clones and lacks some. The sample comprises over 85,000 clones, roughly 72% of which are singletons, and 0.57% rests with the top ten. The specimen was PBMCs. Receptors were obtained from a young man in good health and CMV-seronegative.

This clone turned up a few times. The CDR3 DNA follows: TGCGCCAGCAGCCAAGTCAGACTGGGCACTGAAGCTTTCTTT. This codes for CASSQVRLGTEAFF. The genes are TRBV4-1 and TRBJ1-1; D remains unclear. V lost 1 base and J lost 4, with 10 bases in between. Per the germline V gene, CDR1 is MGHRA and CDR2 is YSYEKL. CDR3 size: 14 residues.

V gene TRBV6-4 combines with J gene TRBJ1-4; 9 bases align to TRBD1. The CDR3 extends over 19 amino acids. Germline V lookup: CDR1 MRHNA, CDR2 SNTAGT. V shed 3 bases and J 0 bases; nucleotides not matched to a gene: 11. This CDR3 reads CASSDEDRGDSATNEKLFF. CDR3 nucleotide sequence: TGTGCCAGCAGTGATGAGGACAGGGGCGACTCCGCAACTAATGAAAAACTGTTTTTT.

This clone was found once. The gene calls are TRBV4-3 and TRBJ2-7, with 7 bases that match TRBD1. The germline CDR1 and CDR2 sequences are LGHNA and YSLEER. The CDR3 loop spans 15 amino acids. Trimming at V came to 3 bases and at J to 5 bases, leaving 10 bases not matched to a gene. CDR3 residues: CASSQGVGGYDEQYF. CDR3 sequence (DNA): TGCGCCAGCAGCCAGGGGGTAGGGGGCTACGACGAGCAGTACTTC.

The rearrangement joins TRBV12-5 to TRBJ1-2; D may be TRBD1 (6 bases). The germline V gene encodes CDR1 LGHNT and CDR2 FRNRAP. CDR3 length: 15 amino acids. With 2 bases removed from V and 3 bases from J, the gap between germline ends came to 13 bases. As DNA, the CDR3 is TGTGCTAGTGGTTTGTTTCAGGGGCGAGACTATGGCTACACCTTC. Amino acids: CASGLFQGRDYGYTF.

The CDR3, as DNA: TGTGCCAGCAGCTTAGTTCAGGGATCCGGGGAGCTGTTTTTT. Its translation: CASSLVQGSGELFF. The V gene is TRBV7-9, the J gene TRBJ2-2; D perhaps matches TRBD1 (5 bases). This CDR3 has 14 residues. V was cut by 1 base and J by 6 bases, with 9 bases left in between. Germline V lookup: CDR1 SEHNR, CDR2 FQNEAQ (reference sequence).

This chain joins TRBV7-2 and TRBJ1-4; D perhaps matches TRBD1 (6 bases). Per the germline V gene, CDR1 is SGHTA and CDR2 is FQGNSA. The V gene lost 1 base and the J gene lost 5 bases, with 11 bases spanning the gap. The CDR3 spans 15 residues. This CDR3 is CASSLVMQGNEKLFF. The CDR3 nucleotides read TGTGCCAGCAGCTTAGTCATGCAGGGGAATGAAAAACTGTTTTTT.

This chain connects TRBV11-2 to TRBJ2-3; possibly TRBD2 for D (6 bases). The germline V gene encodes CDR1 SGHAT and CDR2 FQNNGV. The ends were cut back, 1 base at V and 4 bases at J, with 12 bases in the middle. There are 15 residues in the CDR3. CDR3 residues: CASSLGRGISDTQYF. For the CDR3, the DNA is TGTGCCAGCAGCTTAGGGCGGGGTATTTCAGATACGCAGTATTTT.

CDR3 coding DNA: TGCGCCAGCAGCCAATCGACTCGGGAGACCCAGTACTTC. This sequence encodes CASSQSTRETQYF. The rearrangement links TRBV4-1 to TRBJ2-5; D not certain. The ends were cut back, 2 bases at V and 5 bases at J, with 9 bases in the middle. CDR3 length: 13 amino acids. Germline V gene data show CDR1 as MGHRA and CDR2 as YSYEKL.

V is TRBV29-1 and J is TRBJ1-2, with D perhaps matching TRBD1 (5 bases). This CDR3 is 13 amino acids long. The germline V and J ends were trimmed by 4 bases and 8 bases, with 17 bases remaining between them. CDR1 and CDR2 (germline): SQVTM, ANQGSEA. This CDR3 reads CSVASRQGLGYTF. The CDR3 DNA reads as TGCAGCGTTGCCTCGCGGCAGGGTCTGGGCTACACCTTC.

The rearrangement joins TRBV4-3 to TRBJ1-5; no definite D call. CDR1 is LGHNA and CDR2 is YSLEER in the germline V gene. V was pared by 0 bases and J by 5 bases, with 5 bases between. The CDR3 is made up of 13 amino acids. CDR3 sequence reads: CASSQEGDQPQHF. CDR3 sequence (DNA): TGCGCCAGCAGCCAAGAGGGAGATCAGCCCCAGCATTTT.

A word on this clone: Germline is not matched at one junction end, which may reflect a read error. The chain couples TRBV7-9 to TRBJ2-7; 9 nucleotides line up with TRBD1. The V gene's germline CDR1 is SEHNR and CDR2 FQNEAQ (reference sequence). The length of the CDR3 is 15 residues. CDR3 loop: CSSSSRDRDLGEQYF. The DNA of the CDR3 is TGTTCCAGCAGTAGCCGGGACAGGGACCTCGGTGAGCAGTACTTC.

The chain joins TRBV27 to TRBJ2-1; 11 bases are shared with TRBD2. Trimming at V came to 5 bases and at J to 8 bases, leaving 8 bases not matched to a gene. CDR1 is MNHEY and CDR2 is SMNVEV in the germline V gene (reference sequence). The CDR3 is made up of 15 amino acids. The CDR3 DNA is TGTGCCAGCAGTGCCTTAGCGGGAGGGCCGCATGAGCAGTTCTTC. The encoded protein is CASSALAGGPHEQFF.

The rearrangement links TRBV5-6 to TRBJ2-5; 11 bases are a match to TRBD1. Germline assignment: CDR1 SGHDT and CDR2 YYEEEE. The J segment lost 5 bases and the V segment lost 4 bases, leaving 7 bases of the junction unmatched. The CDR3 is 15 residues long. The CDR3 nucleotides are TGTGCCAGCAGCATCCGGACAGGGGGCTCTGAGACCCAGTACTTC. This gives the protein CASSIRTGGSETQYF. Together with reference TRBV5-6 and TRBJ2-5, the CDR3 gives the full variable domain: DAGVTQSPTHLIKTRGQQVTLRCSPKSGHDTVSWYQQALGQGPQFIFQYYEEEERQRGNFPDRFSGHQFPNYSSELNVNALLLGDSALYLCASSIRTGGSETQYFGPGTRLLVL.

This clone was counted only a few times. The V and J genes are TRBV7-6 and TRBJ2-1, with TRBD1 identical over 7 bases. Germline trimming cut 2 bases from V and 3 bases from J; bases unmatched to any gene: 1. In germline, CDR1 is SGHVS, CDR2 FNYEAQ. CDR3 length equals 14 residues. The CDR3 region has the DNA TGTGCCAGCAGCTTAACAGGGGTCTACAATGAGCAGTTCTTC. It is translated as CASSLTGVYNEQFF.

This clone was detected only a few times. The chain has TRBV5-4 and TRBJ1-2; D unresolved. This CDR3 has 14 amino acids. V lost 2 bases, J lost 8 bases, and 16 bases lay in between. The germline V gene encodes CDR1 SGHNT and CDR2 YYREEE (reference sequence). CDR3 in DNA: TGTGCCAGCAGCTTAGTTTCACAGTTCGAAGGCTACACCTTC. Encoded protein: CASSLVSQFEGYTF.